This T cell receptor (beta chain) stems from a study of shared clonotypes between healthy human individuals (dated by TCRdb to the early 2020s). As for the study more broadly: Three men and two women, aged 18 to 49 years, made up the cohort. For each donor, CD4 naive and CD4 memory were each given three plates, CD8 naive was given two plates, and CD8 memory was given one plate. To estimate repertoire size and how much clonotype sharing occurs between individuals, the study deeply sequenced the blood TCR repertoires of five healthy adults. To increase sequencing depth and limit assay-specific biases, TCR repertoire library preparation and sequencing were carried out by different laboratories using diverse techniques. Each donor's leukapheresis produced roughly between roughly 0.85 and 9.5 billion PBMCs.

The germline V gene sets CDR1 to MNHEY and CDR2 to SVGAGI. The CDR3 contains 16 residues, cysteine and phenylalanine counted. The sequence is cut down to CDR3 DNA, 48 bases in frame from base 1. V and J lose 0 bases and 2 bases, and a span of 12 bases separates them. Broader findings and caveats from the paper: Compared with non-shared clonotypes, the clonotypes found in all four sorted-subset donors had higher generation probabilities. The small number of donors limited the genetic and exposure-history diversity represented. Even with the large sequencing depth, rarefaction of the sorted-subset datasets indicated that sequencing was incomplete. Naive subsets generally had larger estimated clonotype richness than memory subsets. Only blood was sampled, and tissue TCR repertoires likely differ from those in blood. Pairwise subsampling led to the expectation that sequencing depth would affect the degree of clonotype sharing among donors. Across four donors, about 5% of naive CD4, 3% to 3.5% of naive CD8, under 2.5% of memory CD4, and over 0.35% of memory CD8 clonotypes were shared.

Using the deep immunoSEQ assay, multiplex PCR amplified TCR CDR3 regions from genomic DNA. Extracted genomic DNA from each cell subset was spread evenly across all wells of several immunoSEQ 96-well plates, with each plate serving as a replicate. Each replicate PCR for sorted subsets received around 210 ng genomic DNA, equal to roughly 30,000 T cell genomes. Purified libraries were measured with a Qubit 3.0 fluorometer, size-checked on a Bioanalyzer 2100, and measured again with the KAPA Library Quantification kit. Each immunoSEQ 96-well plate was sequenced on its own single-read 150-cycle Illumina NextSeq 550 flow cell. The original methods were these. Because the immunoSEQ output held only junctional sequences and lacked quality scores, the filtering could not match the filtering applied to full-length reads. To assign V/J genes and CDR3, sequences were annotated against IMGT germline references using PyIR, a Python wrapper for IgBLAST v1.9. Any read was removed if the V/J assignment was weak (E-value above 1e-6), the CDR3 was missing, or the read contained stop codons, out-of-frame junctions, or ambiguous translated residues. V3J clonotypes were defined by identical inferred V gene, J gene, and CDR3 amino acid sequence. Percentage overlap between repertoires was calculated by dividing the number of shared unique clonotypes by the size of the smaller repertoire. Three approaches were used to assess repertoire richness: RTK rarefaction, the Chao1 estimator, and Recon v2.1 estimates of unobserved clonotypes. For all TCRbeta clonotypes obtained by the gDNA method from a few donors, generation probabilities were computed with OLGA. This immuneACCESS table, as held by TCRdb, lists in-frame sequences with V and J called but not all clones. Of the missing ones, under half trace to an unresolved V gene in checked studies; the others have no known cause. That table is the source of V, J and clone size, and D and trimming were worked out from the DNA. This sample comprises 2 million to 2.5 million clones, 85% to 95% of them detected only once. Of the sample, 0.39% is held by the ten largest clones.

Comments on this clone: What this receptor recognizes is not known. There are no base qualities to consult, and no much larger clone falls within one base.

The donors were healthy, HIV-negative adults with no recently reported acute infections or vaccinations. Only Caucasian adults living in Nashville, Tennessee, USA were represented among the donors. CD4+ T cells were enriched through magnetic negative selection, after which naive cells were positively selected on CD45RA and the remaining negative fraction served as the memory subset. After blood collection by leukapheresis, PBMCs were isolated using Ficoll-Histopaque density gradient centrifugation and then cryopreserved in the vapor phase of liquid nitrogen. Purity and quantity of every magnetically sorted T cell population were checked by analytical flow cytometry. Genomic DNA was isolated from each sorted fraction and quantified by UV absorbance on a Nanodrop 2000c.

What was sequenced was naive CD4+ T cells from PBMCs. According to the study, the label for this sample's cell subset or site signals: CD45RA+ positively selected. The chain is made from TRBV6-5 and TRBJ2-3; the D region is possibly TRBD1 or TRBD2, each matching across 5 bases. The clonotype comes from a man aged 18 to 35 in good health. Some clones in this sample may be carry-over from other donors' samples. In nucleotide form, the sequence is TGTGCCAGCAGTTACTCTCCGGGGCGGAACACAGATACGCAGTATTTT. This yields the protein CASSYSPGRNTDTQYF.